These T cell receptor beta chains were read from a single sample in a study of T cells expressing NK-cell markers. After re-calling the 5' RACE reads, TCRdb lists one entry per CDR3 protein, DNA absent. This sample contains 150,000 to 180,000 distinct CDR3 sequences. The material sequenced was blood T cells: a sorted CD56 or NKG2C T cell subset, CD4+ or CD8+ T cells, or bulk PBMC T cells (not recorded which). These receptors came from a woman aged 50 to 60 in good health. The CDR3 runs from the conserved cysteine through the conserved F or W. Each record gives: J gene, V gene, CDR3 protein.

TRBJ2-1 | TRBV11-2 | CASSSGTSGSRDEQFF
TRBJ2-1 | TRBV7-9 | CTGRAGNEQFF
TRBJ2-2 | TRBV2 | CASSEASGRYSTGELFF
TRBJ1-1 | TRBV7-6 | CASSPEVRDSEAFF
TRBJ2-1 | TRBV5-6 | CATSQGARNEQFF
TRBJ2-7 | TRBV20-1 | CSARDLAGGSYEQYF
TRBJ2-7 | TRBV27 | CASRQLNLYEQYF
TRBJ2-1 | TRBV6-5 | CASSLRQNYNEQFF
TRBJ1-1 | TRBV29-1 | CSVESGAEAFF
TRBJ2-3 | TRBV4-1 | CASSHTGDGDTQYF